This entry lists 32 T cell receptor beta chains sequenced from one sample in a study of T-cell reconstitution after alpha-beta-depleted transplantation in children. Unique molecular identifiers were used in preparing the TCRbeta library. TCRdb recomputed calls from the PCR reads with MiXCR, one row per CDR3 protein. The sample contains around 580,000 distinct CDR3 sequences, 23% of which appear only once. Sequences were derived from PBMCs, mostly from graft donor cells, sampled 360 days after TCRalphabeta/CD19-depleted stem cell transplant. These receptor sequences come from a boy less than two years old who had a stem cell transplant for acute myeloid leukemia, so the T cells may come from the graft donor.

This chain uses TRBV20-1 with TRBJ2-7; TRBD1 aligns across 8 bases. The CDR3 loop spans 12 amino acids. The V gene end was trimmed by 6 bases and the J gene end by 3 bases; junction bases not matched to a gene: 4. CDR1 and CDR2 from the germline V gene are DFQATT and SNEGSKA (reference sequence). The CDR3 loop reads CSARQGNYEQYV. CDR3 bases: TGCAGTGCCCGACAGGGGAACTACGAGCAGTACGTC.

By frequency in the sample, this clonotype is medium-sized. The chain recombines TRBV7-9 with TRBJ2-3, with unresolved D. V lost 2 bases and J lost 4, with 10 bases in between. Germline lookup yields CDR1 SEHNR and CDR2 FQNEAQ (reference sequence). The CDR3 is 14 residues long. CDR3 residues: CASSLMDFADTQYF. As DNA, the CDR3 is TGTGCCAGCAGCTTAATGGATTTTGCAGATACGCAGTATTTT.

There are many counts of this clonotype. The rearrangement joins TRBV4-3 to TRBJ2-2; D uncertain. This CDR3 region has 14 residues. In germline, CDR1 is LGHNA, CDR2 YSLEER. Between the trimmed V and J ends, which lost 3 bases and 6 bases, there was a span of 11 bases. The CDR3 bases are TGCGCCAGCAGCCAGAGACCCCCCCCCGGGGAGCTGTTTTTT. The encoded protein is CASSQRPPPGELFF.

This clonotype was recorded at least ten times. The rearrangement links TRBV6-5 to TRBJ1-5; 8 bases line up with TRBD1. V was pared by 2 bases and J by 4 bases, with 4 bases of the junction left unmatched. The length of the CDR3 is 15 residues. From germline, CDR1 is MNHEY and CDR2 SVGAGI. The CDR3: CASSYIQGVNQPQHF. The DNA of the CDR3 is TGTGCCAGCAGTTACATACAGGGGGTGAATCAGCCCCAGCATTTT.

This clonotype was found many times. The J gene is TRBJ1-1, the V gene TRBV4-1; D not resolved. The CDR3 covers 13 residues. V dropped 0 bases and J dropped 7 bases, with 9 bases sitting between them. Germline V gives CDR1 MGHRA, CDR2 YSYEKL. In DNA, the CDR3 is TGCGCCAGCAGCCAAGAATATGACGGTGAAGCTTTCTTT. Its translation is CASSQEYDGEAFF.

This clonotype was seen repeatedly, ten times or more. This chain uses TRBV20-1 with TRBJ2-1; TRBD2 aligns across 11 bases. This CDR3 contains 15 residues. V trimming: 6 bases; J trimming: 4 bases; junction bases outside the gene matches: 8. Germline lookup yields CDR1 DFQATT and CDR2 SNEGSKA (reference sequence). In nucleotides, the CDR3 is TGCAGTGCAAGCCCTAGCGGGGGGCGTTACAATGAGCAGTTCTTC. Amino acid sequence: CSASPSGGRYNEQFF.

The chain joins TRBV4-3 to TRBJ2-5, with D uncertain. The CDR3 is 16 residues long. Trimming pared 0 bases from V and 5 bases from J, leaving 16 bases between. The germline V gene has CDR1 LGHNA and CDR2 YSLEER. This CDR3 reads CASSQDLGPRRETQYF. The CDR3 DNA follows: TGCGCCAGCAGCCAAGATCTGGGCCCTCGTAGGGAGACCCAGTACTTC.

This clonotype was recorded a few times. This chain uses TRBV12-3 or TRBV12-4 with TRBJ2-2; D remains unclear. This CDR3 comprises 14 residues. With 6 bases removed from V and 2 bases from J, the gap between germline ends came to 10 bases. CDR3 in amino acids: CASRILLNTGELFF. In DNA, the CDR3 is TGTGCCAGCAGGATCCTTCTTAACACCGGGGAGCTGTTTTTT.

J is TRBJ2-7 and V is TRBV20-1, with D possibly being TRBD1 (6 bases). The V gene lost 6 bases and the J gene lost 0 bases, with 12 bases spanning the gap. This CDR3 is 13 amino acids long. Germline-derived CDR1 and CDR2 are DFQATT and SNEGSKA (reference sequence). The CDR3 spells CSAGTGTSYEQYV. CDR3 nucleotides: TGCAGTGCCGGTACAGGGACCTCCTACGAGCAGTACGTC.

Only a few counts were recorded for this clonotype. V gene TRBV4-2 combines with J gene TRBJ2-5; D unresolved. There are 14 residues in the CDR3. Germline V CDR1 and CDR2: LGHNA, YNFKEQ. V lost 0 bases to trimming and J lost 5 bases, with 10 bases between them. CDR3 sequence: CASSQEHGRETQYF. The CDR3 region has the DNA TGTGCCAGCAGCCAAGAACATGGCCGGGAGACCCAGTACTTC.

Written as DNA, the CDR3 is TGCGCCAGCAGGAACGAGGGGGGGCCTATTGAGCAGTTCTTC. This translates into CASRNEGGPIEQFF. This sequence joins TRBV4-1 and TRBJ2-1, with D possibly being TRBD2 (7 bases). From germline, CDR1 is MGHRA and CDR2 YSYEKL. Trimming took off 6 bases at V and 9 bases at J, with 18 bases between the two ends. The CDR3 length is 14 residues.

Only a few counts were recorded for this clonotype. This sequence joins TRBV6-2 or TRBV6-3 and TRBJ1-5; TRBD1 matches at 10 bases. The CDR3 has 20 amino acids. Germline V gene lookup returns CDR1 MNHEY and CDR2 SVGEGT. Trimming removed 7 bases from V and 0 bases from J; junction bases left unmatched: 18. The CDR3 nucleotides are TGTGCCAGCAATACTCAGCAGAGGGACAGGGGTTCGCATAGCAATCAGCCCCAGCATTTT. This sequence encodes CASNTQQRDRGSHSNQPQHF.

There are a few counts of this clonotype. This CDR3 reads CASSPGLAGGWSLDTQYF. The DNA for the CDR3 is TGTGCCAGCAGCCCGGGACTAGCGGGGGGGTGGAGTTTGGATACGCAGTATTTT. This chain connects TRBV4-2 to TRBJ2-3; 16 bases map to TRBD2. The J segment lost 6 bases and the V segment lost 4 bases, leaving 10 bases of the junction unmatched. This CDR3 region has 18 residues. Germline loops: CDR1 LGHNA, CDR2 YNFKEQ.

This clonotype was counted many times. This sequence joins TRBV6-1 and TRBJ2-1; no clear D gene. V was shortened by 4 bases and J by 7 bases, with 14 bases between the two germline ends. The CDR3 is 14 amino acids. Germline V gives CDR1 MNHNS, CDR2 SASEGT. DNA of the CDR3: TGTGCCAGCAGTGCCCGTGTCCAGCTTAATGAGCAGTTCTTC. This gives the protein CASSARVQLNEQFF.

The V and J genes are TRBV12-3 or TRBV12-4 and TRBJ2-5; no clear D gene. V gave up 6 bases and J gave up 4 bases, with 12 bases separating them. The CDR3 runs 13 residues. In nucleotides, the CDR3 is TGTGCCAGCAGCCTCCTGGTGTTAGAGACCCAGTACTTC. Translated: CASSLLVLETQYF.

The chain is built from TRBV29-1 and TRBJ1-2, with 7 bases identical to TRBD1. In germline, CDR1 is SQVTM, CDR2 ANQGSEA. The V segment lost 2 bases and the J segment 8 bases; nucleotides outside the gene matches: 8. The CDR3 runs 13 residues. CDR3 DNA: TGCAGCGTTGAAAGGGGGCTCACCCGCGGCTACACCTTC. Amino acid sequence: CSVERGLTRGYTF. Full variable domain (rest looked up from reference TRBV29-1 and TRBJ1-2): SAVISQKPSRDICQRGTSLTIQCQVDSQVTMMFWYRQQPGQSLTLIATANQGSEATYESGFVIDKFPISRPNLTFSTLTVSNMSPEDSSIYLCSVERGLTRGYTFGSGTRLTVV.

This clonotype was observed at least ten times. The chain couples TRBV29-1 to TRBJ2-3; D may be TRBD2 (6 bases). V dropped 2 bases and J dropped 6 bases, with 27 bases sitting between them. The germline V gene encodes CDR1 SQVTM and CDR2 ANQGSEA. CDR3 length: 18 amino acids. CDR3: CSVELRNGGVRFSDTQYF. The CDR3, as DNA: TGCAGCGTTGAACTGCGTAACGGGGGAGTCCGTTTCTCCGATACGCAGTATTTT.

The chain has TRBV6-5 and TRBJ2-1, with D perhaps TRBD2 (6 bases). There are 15 residues in the CDR3. With 2 bases removed from V and 7 bases from J, the gap between germline ends came to 15 bases. The germline V gene has CDR1 MNHEY and CDR2 SVGAGI. CDR3 DNA sequence: TGTGCCAGCAGTTACGAGGGCCCTGCGGGGAATGAGCAGTTCTTC. It encodes CASSYEGPAGNEQFF.

This chain links TRBV12-3 or TRBV12-4 with TRBJ2-1; 13 bases align to TRBD2. The CDR3 spans 16 residues. V shed 6 bases and J 3 bases; nucleotides not matched to a gene: 5. This CDR3 is CASRTTSGGVYNEQFF. CDR3 nucleotides: TGTGCCAGCAGGACAACTAGCGGGGGGGTCTACAATGAGCAGTTCTTC.

This clonotype was counted only a few times. The V and J genes are TRBV20-1 and TRBJ2-1; maybe TRBD2 (5 bases). Trimming took 0 bases from V and 10 from J, leaving 10 bases between them. The germline V gene has CDR1 DFQATT and CDR2 SNEGSKA (reference sequence). The CDR3 runs to 12 residues. The CDR3 sequence: CSARDYGGEQFF. The CDR3, as DNA: TGCAGTGCTAGAGATTACGGCGGGGAGCAGTTCTTC.

The V gene is TRBV21-1, the J gene TRBJ2-7. TRBV21-1 is a pseudogene locus. The CDR3 is made up of 15 amino acids. In nucleotides, the CDR3 is TGTGCCAGCAGCAAAGACGACGGCCGCCCCTACGAGCAGTACTTC. Translation gives CASSKDDGRPYEQYF.

This chain links TRBV4-3 with TRBJ2-5; D perhaps matches TRBD1 (6 bases). The ends were cut back, 1 base at V and 2 bases at J, with 11 bases in the middle. CDR3 length equals 15 residues. Looked up from germline, CDR1 is LGHNA and CDR2 is YSLEER. The chain's CDR3 is CASSQGPRGQETQYF. CDR3 DNA sequence: TGCGCCAGCAGCCAAGGACCAAGGGGGCAAGAGACCCAGTACTTC.

This sequence joins TRBV6-2 or TRBV6-3 and TRBJ2-7; 7 positions match TRBD1. CDR1 is MNHEY, CDR2 SVGEGT, per germline. V shed 9 bases, J shed 0 bases, and the junction held 8 bases outside the gene matches. The CDR3 length is 14 residues. The CDR3 coding sequence is TGTGCCAGTACCCGGGACAGTCTCTCCTACGAGCAGTACGTC. Protein sequence: CASTRDSLSYEQYV.

This clonotype was found many times. The chain recombines TRBV7-2 with TRBJ2-3, with TRBD1 as a possible D gene (6 bases). The CDR3 is 15 amino acids. CDR1 and CDR2 (germline): SGHTA, FQGNSA. V shed 0 bases and J shed 3 bases, with 10 bases lying between them. The chain's CDR3 is CASSLARGLTDTQYF. Here the CDR3 DNA reads TGTGCCAGCAGCTTAGCTAGGGGGTTAACAGATACGCAGTATTTT.

This clonotype was counted at least ten times. V gene TRBV20-1 combines with J gene TRBJ2-5; D is unresolved. Germline CDR1 DFQATT, CDR2 SNEGSKA (reference sequence). Trimming removed 2 bases from V and 0 bases from J, with 10 bases in between. The length of the CDR3 is 14 residues. Here the CDR3 DNA reads TGCAGTGCTAGAATCCCTACAGACCAAGAGACCCAGTACTTC. It codes for CSARIPTDQETQYF.

There are many counts of this clonotype. The rearrangement uses TRBV7-2 and TRBJ2-5; D might be TRBD2 (6 bases). Germline V CDR1 and CDR2: SGHTA, FQGNSA. This CDR3 spans 14 amino acids. V gave up 2 bases and J gave up 4 bases, with 11 bases separating them. The CDR3 region is CASSLWRARETQYF. The CDR3 DNA follows: TGTGCCAGCAGCTTATGGAGGGCTAGAGAGACCCAGTACTTC.

There are many counts of this clonotype. The rearrangement uses TRBV20-1 and TRBJ1-6; possibly TRBD1 for D (6 bases). Trimming took off 5 bases at V and 9 bases at J, with 14 bases between the two ends. The germline V gene has CDR1 DFQATT and CDR2 SNEGSKA (reference sequence). This CDR3 has 13 residues. CDR3 sequence (DNA): TGCAGTGCTTTGGACAGATCTAGTTCACCCCTCCACTTT. Its translation is CSALDRSSSPLHF.

This clonotype was counted at least ten times. The chain links TRBV5-6 to TRBJ2-5, with 10 bases aligning to TRBD2. The CDR3 is 15 amino acids. The germline gives CDR1 SGHDT, CDR2 YYEEEE. Losses at the gene ends were 2 bases for V and 6 bases for J; bases not matched to a gene: 7. The CDR3 coding sequence is TGTGCCAGCAGCTTAGATAGCGGGGGGCCTAAGACCCAGTACTTC. Amino acid sequence: CASSLDSGGPKTQYF.

This clonotype was detected a few times. The CDR3 sequence is CASSLGLLGGNTEAFF. CDR3 bases: TGCGCCAGCAGCTTGGGGCTTCTAGGTGGGAACACTGAAGCTTTCTTT. The chain carries TRBV5-1 and TRBJ1-1; D call uncertain. V shed 0 bases and J shed 1 base, with 13 bases lying between them. CDR1 and CDR2 from the germline V gene are SGHRS and YFSETQ. The CDR3 consists of 16 residues.

Regarding this clonotype: This may stem from a read error, because a much larger clone lies one nucleotide away. The chain employs TRBV12-3 or TRBV12-4 and TRBJ2-3; weak D call: TRBD2 (5 bases). V was clipped by 7 bases and J by 5 bases, with 13 bases between them. There are 13 residues in the CDR3. As DNA, the CDR3 is TGTGCCAGCAATTGGGAGAAGGGAGATACGCAGTATTTT. This translates into CASNWEKGDTQYF.

Of note for this clonotype: Its ends do not fully match the called genes, so a read error is possible. The chain uses TRBV5-1 and TRBJ2-1, with 7 bases that match TRBD2. CDR1 is SGHRS and CDR2 is YFSETQ in the germline V gene. The CDR3 totals 15 residues. The CDR3 DNA reads TGCGCCAGCAGGTTGGGAGGGTCGACCTACAATGAGCAGTTCTTC. Translation: CASRLGGSTYNEQFF.

The CDR3 DNA sequence: TGTGCCAGCAGCCAAACAGCGGGGTCAATGTACGAGCAGTACTTC. Residues: CASSQTAGSMYEQYF. The chain combines TRBV3-1 with TRBJ2-7; TRBD2 agrees at 7 bases. The V gene's germline CDR1 is LGHDT and CDR2 YNNKEL (reference sequence). The CDR3 sequence is 15 residues long. With 2 bases clipped from V and 4 bases from J, the junction kept 8 bases outside the gene matches.